This TCR beta chain was captured by sequencing in a study of blood T cells in healthy people across ages. Findings and limits, study-wide: Because sorting was not performed, PBMCs prevented conclusive naive versus antigen-experienced comparison.

PCR was performed a second time for 7 to 11 cycles using a sample-barcoded 5' primer and a J-beta primer mix. TCRdb analysed the 5' RACE reads with MiXCR anew, one entry per CDR3 protein. The repertoire holds around 990,000 distinct CDR3 sequences, with around 25% as singletons. About this clonotype itself: Antigen unknown.

This sample also appeared in a second study, on T cells of mothers and their children. That work contributes: At a rate of approximately 1.4 ug per 15 ul, cDNA synthesis received all of the extracted RNA.

The source material was blood. This TCR came from a girl aged 2-15 years in good health.

The DNA for the CDR3 is TGCAGCGTTGAAGGGACAGGGGGAGACAATGAGCAGTTCTTC. The encoded protein is CSVEGTGGDNEQFF. The rearrangement links TRBV29-1 to TRBJ2-1, with TRBD1 matching over 10 bases. Germline-derived CDR1 and CDR2 are SQVTM and ANQGSEA. Trimming at V came to 1 base and at J to 5 bases, leaving 2 bases not matched to a gene. The CDR3 contains 14 residues.